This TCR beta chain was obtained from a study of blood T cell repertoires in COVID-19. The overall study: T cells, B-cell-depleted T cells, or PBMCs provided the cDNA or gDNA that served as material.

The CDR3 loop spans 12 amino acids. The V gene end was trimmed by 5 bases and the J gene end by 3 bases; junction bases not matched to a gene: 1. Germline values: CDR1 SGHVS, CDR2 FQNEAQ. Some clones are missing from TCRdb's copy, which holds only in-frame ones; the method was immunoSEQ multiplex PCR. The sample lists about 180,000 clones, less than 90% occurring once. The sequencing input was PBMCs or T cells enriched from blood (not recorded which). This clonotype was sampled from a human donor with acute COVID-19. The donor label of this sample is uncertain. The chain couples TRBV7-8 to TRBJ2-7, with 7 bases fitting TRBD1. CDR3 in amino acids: CASSQGDYEQYF. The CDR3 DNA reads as TGTGCCAGCAGCCAGGGGGACTACGAGCAGTACTTC.